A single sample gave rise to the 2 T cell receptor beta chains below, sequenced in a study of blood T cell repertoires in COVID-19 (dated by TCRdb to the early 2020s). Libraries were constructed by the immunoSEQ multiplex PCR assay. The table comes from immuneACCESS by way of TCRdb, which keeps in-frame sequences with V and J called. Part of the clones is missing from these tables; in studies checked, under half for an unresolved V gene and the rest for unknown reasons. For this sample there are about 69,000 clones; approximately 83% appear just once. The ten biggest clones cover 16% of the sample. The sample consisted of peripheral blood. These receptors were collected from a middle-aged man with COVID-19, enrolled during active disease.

CDR3 protein: CASSQALSGGATGELFF. In DNA, the CDR3 is TGCGCCAGCAGCCAAGCCCTTAGCGGGGGGGCCACCGGGGAGCTGTTTTTT. J is TRBJ2-2 and V is TRBV4-1; 11 nucleotides agree with TRBD2. V trimming: 1 base; J trimming: 4 bases; junction bases outside the gene matches: 5. Germline V gives CDR1 MGHRA, CDR2 YSYEKL. The CDR3 runs to 17 residues.

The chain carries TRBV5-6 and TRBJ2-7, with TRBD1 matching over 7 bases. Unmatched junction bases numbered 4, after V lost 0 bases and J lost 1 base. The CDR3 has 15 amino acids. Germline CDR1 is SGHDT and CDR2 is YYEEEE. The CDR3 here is CASSLVTGWSYEQYF. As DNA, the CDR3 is TGTGCCAGCAGCTTGGTGACAGGGTGGTCCTACGAGCAGTACTTC.